The 27 T cell receptor beta chains below come from one sample, sequenced in a study of STAT5B mutations in CD4+ large granular lymphocyte leukemia. Using immunoSEQ multiplex PCR, the repertoire was profiled, and TCRdb retains in-frame clones only, with some absent. This sample has more than 30,000 clones, with roughly 84% found just once. Material: CD4+ T cells from blood buffy coats. These receptors came from a human donor in good health.

The CDR3 nucleotides read TGTGCCAGCAGCTCCCACACGAATCAGCCCCAGCATTTT. Translated, it gives CASSSHTNQPQHF. The V call is TRBV7-8, the J call TRBJ1-5; D unresolved. V was trimmed by 4 bases and J by 4 bases, leaving 8 bases between them. The CDR3 covers 13 residues. CDR1 is SGHVS, CDR2 FQNEAQ, per germline.

This chain uses TRBV15 with TRBJ2-5, with D perhaps TRBD2 (6 bases). The J call is doubtful: the DNA matches TRBJ2-7 better. The CDR3 has 16 amino acids. The germline gives CDR1 LNHNV, CDR2 YYDKDF (reference sequence). The CDR3, as DNA: TGTGCCACCAGCAGAGATCGAGTTAGCGGCTCTTACGAGCAGTACTTC. Translating it yields CATSRDRVSGSYEQYF.

The CDR3 loop reads CASRKDGNSPLHF. In DNA, the CDR3 is TGTGCCAGCAGGAAGGACGGCAATTCACCCCTCCACTTT. This sequence joins TRBV7-8 and TRBJ1-6; D ambiguous. The CDR3 loop spans 13 amino acids. V was shortened by 6 bases and J by 7 bases, with 10 bases between the two germline ends. CDR1 SGHVS and CDR2 FQNEAQ come from the germline V gene.

The chain combines TRBV4-1 with TRBJ2-3; possibly TRBD1 for D (6 bases). Germline assignment: CDR1 MGHRA and CDR2 YSYEKL. Trimming removed 4 bases at V and 2 bases at J, with 10 bases between. The length of the CDR3 is 14 residues. Here the CDR3 reads CASSPGQFTDTQYF. CDR3 bases: TGCGCCAGCAGCCCCGGACAGTTCACAGATACGCAGTATTTT.

The DNA for the CDR3 is TGTGCCTGGGGACCCCAGCTGAGGGGAGAGACCCAGTACTTC. Amino acid sequence: CAWGPQLRGETQYF. This chain uses TRBV30 with TRBJ2-5; either TRBD1 or TRBD2 may supply D (5 bases each). Germline V CDR1 and CDR2: GTSNPN, SVGIG (reference sequence). The CDR3 totals 14 residues. Deletions cut 5 bases from V and 4 bases from J, with 17 bases between. The entire variable domain, with the rest obtained from reference TRBV30 and TRBJ2-5, is as follows: SQTIHQWPATLVQPVGSPLSLECTVEGTSNPNLYWYRQAAGRGLQLLFYSVGIGQISSEVPQNLSASRPQDRQFILSSKKLLLSDSGFYLCAWGPQLRGETQYFGPGTRLLVL.

The chain employs TRBV7-9 and TRBJ1-5, with TRBD1 matching 7 bases. CDR1 and CDR2 from the germline V gene are SEHNR and FQNEAQ (reference sequence). V shed 5 bases and J 5 bases; nucleotides not matched to a gene: 6. The CDR3 has 14 residues. The CDR3 loop reads CASSPTGNHQPQHF. CDR3 DNA: TGTGCCAGCAGCCCGACAGGGAACCATCAGCCCCAGCATTTT.

The chain is built from TRBV7-2 and TRBJ2-7, with 11 bases lining up with TRBD2. The CDR3 loop spans 16 amino acids. The trim removed 7 bases at V and 12 bases at J, leaving 20 bases unmatched. The germline gives CDR1 SGHTA, CDR2 FQGNSA. CDR3 sequence: CASTFYGTSGGPGLYF. CDR3 bases: TGTGCCAGCACTTTCTACGGGACTAGCGGAGGGCCGGGGTTGTACTTC.

The J gene is TRBJ2-3, the V gene TRBV4-1, with a weak D call TRBD2 (6 bases). The CDR3 runs to 17 residues. V was cut by 4 bases and J by 3 bases, with 20 bases left in between. The germline V gene encodes CDR1 MGHRA and CDR2 YSYEKL. The CDR3 spells CASSPAVRGGGTDTQYF. The CDR3, as DNA: TGCGCCAGCAGCCCCGCTGTCCGGGGAGGTGGGACAGATACGCAGTATTTT.

This chain joins TRBV5-1 and TRBJ1-4; D not certain. The germline V and J ends were trimmed by 0 bases and 7 bases, with 13 bases remaining between them. Germline loops: CDR1 SGHRS, CDR2 YFSETQ. CDR3 length: 15 residues. The CDR3 nucleotides are TGCGCCAGCAGCTTGGCAGGCCTTCCTTCTGAAAAACTGTTTTTT. This sequence encodes CASSLAGLPSEKLFF.

V usage is TRBV30 and J usage is TRBJ1-5; D is perhaps TRBD1 (6 bases). V was pared by 3 bases and J by 3 bases, with 15 bases between. CDR1 and CDR2 (germline): GTSNPN, SVGIG (reference sequence). This CDR3 is 15 amino acids long. The DNA for the CDR3 is TGTGCCTGGAGCCCGGGACAATTTTCCAATCAGCCCCAGCATTTT. It is translated as CAWSPGQFSNQPQHF.

This chain connects TRBV9 to TRBJ1-1; D possibly corresponds to TRBD1 (5 bases). The CDR3 sequence is 13 residues long. The germline V gene has CDR1 SGDLS and CDR2 YYNGEE. With 0 bases removed from V and 4 bases from J, the gap between germline ends came to 7 bases. The CDR3 sequence: CASSVGQGTEAFF. The CDR3 nucleotides read TGTGCCAGCAGCGTAGGTCAGGGCACTGAAGCTTTCTTT.

This clone has just a few counts. This chain connects TRBV2 to TRBJ1-6, with 10 positions matching TRBD1. This CDR3 is 16 amino acids long. Losses at the gene ends were 4 bases for V and 1 base for J; bases not matched to a gene: 1. Germline-derived CDR1 and CDR2 are SNHLY and FYNNEI. CDR3 loop: CASSGTGGSYNSPLHF. CDR3 sequence (DNA): TGTGCCAGCAGTGGGACAGGGGGGTCCTATAATTCACCCCTCCACTTT.

The chain uses TRBV5-1 and TRBJ2-3; TRBD1 agrees at 12 bases. The CDR3 runs 15 residues. Germline trimming cut 4 bases from V and 6 bases from J; bases unmatched to any gene: 6. From germline, CDR1 is SGHRS and CDR2 YFSETQ. The CDR3 DNA follows: TGCGCCAGCAGCATACCGGGACAGGGGGCGGATACGCAGTATTTT. This translates into CASSIPGQGADTQYF.

This clone has only one observation. The chain employs TRBV4-2 and TRBJ2-2, with 9 bases fitting TRBD1. V was pared by 0 bases and J by 5 bases, with 7 bases of the junction left unmatched. The CDR3 spans 17 residues. Germline CDR1 is LGHNA and CDR2 is YNFKEQ. CDR3 sequence (DNA): TGTGCCAGCAGCCAAGAGAGAACAGGGGGCTTAACCGGGGAGCTGTTTTTT. Its translation: CASSQERTGGLTGELFF.

V and J are TRBV11-3 and TRBJ1-3; D not certain. In germline, CDR1 is SGHNT, CDR2 YENEEA. The CDR3 runs 14 residues. V was pared by 5 bases and J by 0 bases, with 8 bases between. The CDR3 DNA sequence: TGTGCCAGCAGCAGCAGCTTCTCTGGAAACACCATATATTTT. It is translated as CASSSSFSGNTIYF.

This rearrangement joins TRBV7-2 to TRBJ2-7; TRBD2 is a possible D gene (7 bases). CDR1 and CDR2 (germline): SGHTA, FQGNSA. Trimming took 6 bases from V and 3 from J, leaving 18 bases between them. The CDR3 contains 15 residues. Written as DNA, the CDR3 is TGTGCCAGCAGGGGGCGGGGGCAGGGGCGCTACGAGCAGTACTTC. Amino acids: CASRGRGQGRYEQYF.

V gene TRBV29-1 combines with J gene TRBJ2-7; TRBD1 matches at 7 bases. The CDR3 is made up of 12 amino acids. Germline CDR1 and CDR2: SQVTM and ANQGSEA. With 7 bases clipped from V and 4 bases from J, the junction kept 7 bases outside the gene matches. The CDR3 region is CSGRDSPYEQYF. CDR3 coding DNA: TGCAGCGGCCGGGACAGTCCTTACGAGCAGTACTTC.

The chain combines TRBV19 with TRBJ2-4; 7 bases align to TRBD1. The CDR3 consists of 14 residues. V gave up 3 bases and J gave up 5 bases; unmatched junction bases: 4. Germline CDR1 is LNHDA and CDR2 is SQIVND (reference sequence). The CDR3 DNA is TGTGCCAGTAGTATTAAGGGGGCCGAAAACATTCAGTACTTC. It translates to CASSIKGAENIQYF.

The genes are TRBV7-9 and TRBJ2-7, with 10 bases lining up with TRBD2. Germline V gene data show CDR1 as SEHNR and CDR2 as FQNEAQ (reference sequence). The CDR3 loop spans 15 amino acids. Trimming at V came to 2 bases and at J to 0 bases, leaving 1 base not matched to a gene. This CDR3 reads CASSLTSGTSYEQYF. The CDR3 region has the DNA TGTGCCAGCAGCTTAACTAGCGGGACCTCCTACGAGCAGTACTTC.

This chain joins TRBV7-2 and TRBJ1-1, with 9 positions matching TRBD1. CDR1 is SGHTA, CDR2 FQGNSA, per germline. V shed 4 bases, J shed 3 bases, and the junction held 3 bases outside the gene matches. The CDR3 contains 14 residues. DNA for the CDR3: TGTGCCAGCAGCTCGACAGGGGGTTACACTGAAGCTTTCTTT. This encodes CASSSTGGYTEAFF.

Notes on this clone: The junction does not match germline at one end; this may be a read error. The chain is built from TRBV7-7 and TRBJ1-1; D unclear. The germline CDR1 and CDR2 sequences are SSHAT and FNYEAQ (reference sequence). The CDR3 has 13 amino acids. The DNA for the CDR3 is TGTGCTAGCAGCCTTACATCGAACACTGAAGCTTTCTTT. This encodes CASSLTSNTEAFF. Based on the CDR3 plus reference TRBV7-7 and TRBJ1-1, the full variable domain is GAGVSQSPRYKVTKRGQDVTLRCDPISSHATLYWYQQALGQGPEFLTYFNYEAQPDKSGLPSDRFSAERPEGSISTLTIQRTEQRDSAMYRCASSLTSNTEAFFGQGTRLTVV.

This clone was observed once. J is TRBJ2-3 and V is TRBV30; D tentatively fits TRBD1 or TRBD2 (5 bases each). Trimming left V 0 bases short and J 1 base short, with 11 bases between. The CDR3 sequence is 15 residues long. Germline V gene lookup returns CDR1 GTSNPN and CDR2 SVGIG (reference sequence). In nucleotides, the CDR3 is TGTGCCTGGAGTGTTTGGGGGTCCGGCACAGATACGCAGTATTTT. It yields the protein CAWSVWGSGTDTQYF.

The genes are TRBV29-1 and TRBJ1-1, with D hard to call. Germline CDR1 reads SQVTM; CDR2 reads ANQGSEA. V was pared by 3 bases and J by 0 bases, with 8 bases between. CDR3 length: 13 residues. In DNA, the CDR3 is TGCAGCGTTGATGACTCCCTGAACACTGAAGCTTTCTTT. Encoded protein: CSVDDSLNTEAFF.

The table lists this clone with a few counts. V gene TRBV6-5 combines with J gene TRBJ1-6; 11 positions agree with TRBD1. Germline CDR1 and CDR2: MNHEY and SVGAGI. The CDR3 sequence is 15 residues long. With 2 bases clipped from V and 10 bases from J, the junction kept 4 bases outside the gene matches. The CDR3 reads CASSYMGQGESPLHF. In DNA form, the CDR3 reads TGTGCCAGCAGTTACATGGGACAGGGGGAATCACCCCTCCACTTT.

The rearrangement joins TRBV5-1 to TRBJ2-7; D perhaps matches TRBD1 (6 bases). Per germline, CDR1 SGHRS and CDR2 YFSETQ. This CDR3 has 14 amino acids. Between the trimmed V and J ends, which lost 5 bases and 6 bases, there was a span of 18 bases. The CDR3 reads CASSYTDRYGEQYF. CDR3 nucleotides: TGCGCCAGCAGTTATACTGACAGGTACGGCGAGCAGTACTTC.

The J gene is TRBJ2-5, the V gene TRBV4-2; 13 bases are shared with TRBD2. V lost 1 base, J lost 11 bases, and 4 bases stayed unmatched. Germline V gene lookup returns CDR1 LGHNA and CDR2 YNFKEQ. CDR3 length: 14 amino acids. In DNA form, the CDR3 reads TGTGCCAGCAGCCAAGGAACTAGCGGGGGGGATCAGTACTTC. Protein sequence: CASSQGTSGGDQYF.

This clone turned up a few times. The V call is TRBV5-1, the J call TRBJ1-5; the D gene is possibly TRBD1 (5 bases). This CDR3 contains 15 residues. Trimming removed 0 bases at V and 6 bases at J, with 13 bases between. Germline V gene lookup returns CDR1 SGHRS and CDR2 YFSETQ. The CDR3 bases are TGCGCCAGCAGCTTGGAGGCAGGTCAGGGTCAGCCCCAGCATTTT. It codes for CASSLEAGQGQPQHF.